This TCR beta chain was captured in a study of blood T cell repertoires in COVID-19. Study information: Italy, Spain and the United States were the sources of the convalescent and acute COVID-19 samples. T cells, B-cell-depleted T cells, or PBMCs provided the cDNA or gDNA that served as material.

Authors' data handling: Scientists estimated how many nucleated cells there were by amplifying reference gene primers. Sequencing used immunoSEQ multiplex PCR; TCRdb keeps in-frame clones, though not all of them. V and J calls and clone size are those listed in that table; D and trimming were worked out from the DNA. This sample carries 150,000 to 200,000 clones, approximately 90% of them seen once, and the ten largest clones take 4.4%. The sample consisted of peripheral blood. The receptor was derived from a human donor in a cohort sampled during active COVID-19.

CDR3 bases: TGCAGTGCTAGTGCGGGGGAGACCCAGTACTTC. Protein product: CSASAGETQYF. The chain uses TRBV20-1 and TRBJ2-5; possible D gene TRBD2, 6 bases. Germline V CDR1 and CDR2: DFQATT, SNEGSKA (reference sequence). V was pared by 3 bases and J by 5 bases, with 7 bases between. CDR3 length equals 11 residues.